This T cell receptor beta chain was profiled in a study of graft-versus-host responses after intestinal transplantation. Broader study findings: GvH clones surfaced in recipient marrow, some emerging earlier in ileum or blood.

Clones were read by immunoSEQ multiplex PCR, and TCRdb kept only the in-frame ones, dropping some. Of roughly 100,000 clones listed, approximately 93% are singletons. About this clone itself: Its target is unknown.

This sample comprised unstimulated CD8+ T cells sorted from spleen or lymph node cells, obtained before intestinal transplant. This TCR was sampled from a human donor who received an intestinal transplant.

Here the CDR3 reads CASSPDLSGMNTEAFF. The CDR3 coding sequence is TGTGCCAGCAGCCCCGACCTGTCAGGAATGAACACTGAAGCTTTCTTT. V is TRBV9 and J is TRBJ1-1; D gene ambiguous. The V end was cut by 4 bases, the J end by 0 bases, with 16 bases between. The CDR3 consists of 16 residues. From germline, CDR1 is SGDLS and CDR2 YYNGEE.